The rows below give T cell receptor beta chains drawn from one sample of a study of identical twins. A single record per CDR3 protein comes from TCRdb applying MiXCR to the 5' RACE reads. The sample lists about 550,000 distinct CDR3 sequences, approximately 20% occurring once. The sample was also reused in another study, on yellow fever vaccine responses in identical twins.

The sequencing sample was made of CD4+ T cells sorted from blood. Source of these receptors: a woman aged 18-29 years in good health. The CDR3 runs from the conserved cysteine through the conserved F or W. The D gene is left open where the match is weak. Only part of the rows carry a size: once, few, many, or a class if the clone is expanded.

J gene: TRBJ2-4; D gene: .; V gene: TRBV3-1; CDR3 length: 16; clone size: .; CDR3 protein: CASSQGGGSAKNIQYF; CDR3 DNA: TGTGCCAGCAGCCAAGGTGGGGGCAGTGCCAAAAACATTCAGTACTTC
J gene: TRBJ2-3; D gene: .; V gene: TRBV4-2; CDR3 length: 15; clone size: .; CDR3 protein: CASSQDRARADTQYF; CDR3 DNA: TGTGCCAGCAGCCAAGACCGGGCACGGGCAGATACGCAGTATTTT
J gene: TRBJ2-1; D gene: .; V gene: TRBV13; CDR3 length: 14; clone size: .; CDR3 protein: CASSLGQGQNEQFF; CDR3 DNA: TGTGCCAGCAGCTTAGGACAGGGTCAAAATGAGCAGTTCTTC
J gene: TRBJ2-1; D gene: TRBD1; V gene: TRBV7-6; CDR3 length: 19; clone size: .; CDR3 protein: CASSLAPFSPGGSYNEQFF; CDR3 DNA: TGTGCCAGCAGCTTAGCGCCGTTTTCTCCAGGGGGCTCCTACAATGAGCAGTTCTTC
J gene: TRBJ2-3; D gene: .; V gene: TRBV28; CDR3 length: 14; clone size: few; CDR3 protein: CASSPQVPTDTQYF; CDR3 DNA: TGTGCCAGCAGTCCCCAGGTGCCCACAGATACGCAGTATTTT
J gene: TRBJ2-1; D gene: .; V gene: TRBV3-1; CDR3 length: 16; clone size: .; CDR3 protein: CASSPFSQGGSSEQFF; CDR3 DNA: TGTGCCAGCAGCCCCTTCTCCCAGGGTGGCAGTTCTGAGCAGTTCTTC
J gene: TRBJ1-3; D gene: .; V gene: TRBV11-2; CDR3 length: 13; clone size: .; CDR3 protein: CASSLRTGFTIYF; CDR3 DNA: TGTGCCAGCAGCTTACGTACAGGGTTCACCATATATTTT
J gene: TRBJ2-4; D gene: TRBD2; V gene: TRBV11-2; CDR3 length: 18; clone size: few; CDR3 protein: CASSSLAGTLVAKNIQYF; CDR3 DNA: TGTGCCAGCAGCTCCTTAGCGGGGACCCTGGTCGCCAAAAACATTCAGTACTTC
J gene: TRBJ2-2; D gene: TRBD1; V gene: TRBV20-1; CDR3 length: 13; clone size: few; CDR3 protein: CSAETGGTGELFF; CDR3 DNA: TGCAGTGCTGAGACAGGGGGCACCGGGGAGCTGTTTTTT
J gene: TRBJ2-5; D gene: .; V gene: TRBV7-9; CDR3 length: 14; clone size: few; CDR3 protein: CASSFTGNTETQYF; CDR3 DNA: TGTGCCAGCAGCTTCACAGGGAACACAGAGACCCAGTACTTC
J gene: TRBJ2-1; D gene: TRBD2; V gene: TRBV5-1; CDR3 length: 17; clone size: .; CDR3 protein: CASLGGPIAGGRNEQFF; CDR3 DNA: TGCGCCAGCCTAGGGGGCCCAATAGCGGGGGGCCGCAATGAGCAGTTCTTC
J gene: TRBJ2-1; D gene: TRBD2; V gene: TRBV10-2; CDR3 length: 16; clone size: .; CDR3 protein: CASSESSGISYNEQFF; CDR3 DNA: TGCGCCAGCAGTGAGTCCAGCGGGATATCCTACAATGAGCAGTTCTTC
J gene: TRBJ1-3; D gene: .; V gene: TRBV6-1; CDR3 length: 12; clone size: .; CDR3 protein: CASRLSGNTIYF; CDR3 DNA: TGTGCCAGCAGACTATCCGGAAACACCATATATTTT
J gene: TRBJ2-5; D gene: .; V gene: TRBV10-3; CDR3 length: 15; clone size: few; CDR3 protein: CAISVVDTGVETQYF; CDR3 DNA: TGTGCCATCAGTGTTGTGGACACGGGTGTTGAGACCCAGTACTTC
J gene: TRBJ2-7; D gene: TRBD2; V gene: TRBV19; CDR3 length: 15; clone size: .; CDR3 protein: CASSITGGRTYEQYF; CDR3 DNA: TGTGCCAGTAGTATTACGGGAGGGAGGACCTACGAGCAGTACTTC
J gene: TRBJ2-2; D gene: TRBD1; V gene: TRBV7-9; CDR3 length: 17; clone size: few; CDR3 protein: CASSLRLGGTDTGELFF; CDR3 DNA: TGTGCCAGCAGCTTACGGCTAGGGGGCACCGACACCGGGGAGCTGTTTTTT
J gene: TRBJ2-1; D gene: TRBD2; V gene: TRBV5-1; CDR3 length: 17; clone size: few; CDR3 protein: CASSPIAGRISYNEQFF; CDR3 DNA: TGCGCCAGCAGTCCTATAGCGGGAAGGATCTCCTACAATGAGCAGTTCTTC
J gene: TRBJ1-3; D gene: .; V gene: TRBV3-1; CDR3 length: 16; clone size: .; CDR3 protein: CASSLGVWGPGNTIYF; CDR3 DNA: TGTGCCAGCAGCCTGGGGGTTTGGGGGCCTGGAAACACCATATATTTT
J gene: TRBJ2-7; D gene: .; V gene: TRBV10-3; CDR3 length: 14; clone size: .; CDR3 protein: CAISAGARPYEQYF; CDR3 DNA: TGTGCCATCAGTGCTGGGGCTAGGCCCTACGAGCAGTACTTC
J gene: TRBJ2-3; D gene: .; V gene: TRBV28; CDR3 length: 14; clone size: .; CDR3 protein: CASSFGTSRNTQYF; CDR3 DNA: TGTGCCAGCAGTTTCGGGACCAGCCGTAATACGCAGTATTTT
J gene: TRBJ2-5; D gene: .; V gene: TRBV12-3/TRBV12-4; CDR3 length: 12; clone size: .; CDR3 protein: CASRGGAETQYF; CDR3 DNA: TGTGCCTCCCGGGGCGGGGCAGAGACCCAGTACTTC
J gene: TRBJ1-6; D gene: .; V gene: TRBV12-3/TRBV12-4; CDR3 length: 15; clone size: .; CDR3 protein: CASSFGGSGNSPLHF; CDR3 DNA: TGTGCCAGCAGTTTCGGGGGCTCAGGGAATTCACCCCTCCACTTT
J gene: TRBJ2-7; D gene: TRBD1; V gene: TRBV18; CDR3 length: 16; clone size: .; CDR3 protein: CASSPPGTGRAYEQYF; CDR3 DNA: TGTGCCAGCTCACCACCTGGGACAGGAAGAGCCTACGAGCAGTACTTC
J gene: TRBJ1-1; D gene: TRBD1; V gene: TRBV10-3; CDR3 length: 14; clone size: .; CDR3 protein: CAISSQGENTEAFF; CDR3 DNA: TGTGCCATCAGTTCACAGGGGGAAAACACTGAAGCTTTCTTT
J gene: TRBJ2-2; D gene: .; V gene: TRBV12-3/TRBV12-4; CDR3 length: 16; clone size: .; CDR3 protein: CASTKEGQIDTGELFF; CDR3 DNA: TGTGCCAGCACTAAAGAGGGGCAGATAGACACCGGGGAGCTGTTTTTT
J gene: TRBJ2-3; D gene: TRBD1; V gene: TRBV10-3; CDR3 length: 15; clone size: .; CDR3 protein: CAISESGQARDTQYF; CDR3 DNA: TGTGCCATCAGTGAGTCAGGACAGGCCCGAGATACGCAGTATTTT
J gene: TRBJ2-7; D gene: TRBD2; V gene: TRBV5-1; CDR3 length: 15; clone size: many; CDR3 protein: CASSAGTSGNYEQYF; CDR3 DNA: TGCGCCAGCAGCGCGGGGACTAGCGGGAACTACGAGCAGTACTTC
J gene: TRBJ2-1; D gene: TRBD2; V gene: TRBV12-3/TRBV12-4; CDR3 length: 15; clone size: few; CDR3 protein: CASSSSGRHINEQFF; CDR3 DNA: TGTGCCAGCAGTTCTAGCGGGAGACACATCAATGAGCAGTTCTTC
J gene: TRBJ2-7; D gene: .; V gene: TRBV5-1; CDR3 length: 16; clone size: few; CDR3 protein: CASSSGFGGFPYEQYF; CDR3 DNA: TGCGCCAGCAGCTCGGGATTTGGCGGTTTCCCCTACGAGCAGTACTTC
J gene: TRBJ1-5; D gene: .; V gene: TRBV2; CDR3 length: 15; clone size: few; CDR3 protein: CASTGTGPSNQPQHF; CDR3 DNA: TGTGCCAGCACCGGGACCGGACCCAGCAATCAGCCCCAGCATTTT
J gene: TRBJ2-3; D gene: .; V gene: TRBV5-1; CDR3 length: 15; clone size: .; CDR3 protein: CASSLAERFTDTQYF; CDR3 DNA: TGCGCCAGCAGCTTAGCGGAAAGATTCACAGATACGCAGTATTTT
J gene: TRBJ2-3; D gene: TRBD2; V gene: TRBV11-2; CDR3 length: 16; clone size: .; CDR3 protein: CASSLRASGRSDTQYF; CDR3 DNA: TGTGCCAGCAGTTTACGGGCTAGCGGGAGGTCAGATACGCAGTATTTT
J gene: TRBJ2-1; D gene: TRBD1; V gene: TRBV5-1; CDR3 length: 15; clone size: .; CDR3 protein: CASSLMGQGGNEQFF; CDR3 DNA: TGCGCCAGCAGCTTAATGGGACAGGGGGGGAACGAGCAGTTCTTC
J gene: TRBJ2-1; D gene: TRBD2; V gene: TRBV20-1; CDR3 length: 16; clone size: .; CDR3 protein: CSAIALAGVSYNEQFF; CDR3 DNA: TGCAGTGCTATAGCACTAGCGGGGGTTTCCTACAATGAGCAGTTCTTC
J gene: TRBJ1-1; D gene: .; V gene: TRBV20-1; CDR3 length: 14; clone size: few; CDR3 protein: CSAREVLVNTEAFF; CDR3 DNA: TGCAGTGCTAGAGAGGTGCTGGTGAACACTGAAGCTTTCTTT
J gene: TRBJ2-2; D gene: .; V gene: TRBV6-5; CDR3 length: 11; clone size: .; CDR3 protein: CATGFTGELFF; CDR3 DNA: TGTGCCACCGGCTTCACCGGGGAGCTGTTTTTT
J gene: TRBJ2-6; D gene: .; V gene: TRBV6-1; CDR3 length: 14; clone size: .; CDR3 protein: CASSAPPGANVLTF; CDR3 DNA: TGTGCCAGCAGTGCTCCCCCTGGGGCCAACGTCCTGACTTTC
J gene: TRBJ2-5; D gene: TRBD1; V gene: TRBV20-1; CDR3 length: 14; clone size: .; CDR3 protein: CSARGDRVQETQYF; CDR3 DNA: TGCAGTGCTAGAGGGGACAGGGTTCAAGAGACCCAGTACTTC
J gene: TRBJ2-7; D gene: TRBD1; V gene: TRBV4-2; CDR3 length: 15; clone size: .; CDR3 protein: CASSTRQGAYYEQYF; CDR3 DNA: TGTGCCAGCAGCACCCGGCAGGGGGCTTACTACGAGCAGTACTTC
J gene: TRBJ2-1; D gene: .; V gene: TRBV12-3/TRBV12-4; CDR3 length: 15; clone size: .; CDR3 protein: CASSLIDSAYNEQFF; CDR3 DNA: TGTGCCAGCAGTTTAATAGACAGCGCCTACAATGAGCAGTTCTTC
J gene: TRBJ2-2; D gene: .; V gene: TRBV7-9; CDR3 length: 15; clone size: few; CDR3 protein: CASSSFLGQSGELFF; CDR3 DNA: TGTGCCAGCAGCTCCTTCTTAGGACAGAGCGGGGAGCTGTTTTTT
J gene: TRBJ2-1; D gene: TRBD1; V gene: TRBV12-3/TRBV12-4; CDR3 length: 11; clone size: .; CDR3 protein: CASGQGGPQVF; CDR3 DNA: TGTGCCAGTGGACAGGGGGGTCCCCAGGTCTTC
J gene: TRBJ1-1; D gene: .; V gene: TRBV12-3/TRBV12-4; CDR3 length: 15; clone size: few; CDR3 protein: CASGPRGLKNTEAFF; CDR3 DNA: TGTGCCAGCGGCCCCCGCGGGCTGAAGAACACTGAAGCTTTCTTT
J gene: TRBJ2-7; D gene: .; V gene: TRBV7-8; CDR3 length: 16; clone size: few; CDR3 protein: CASSSMASSLSLEQYF; CDR3 DNA: TGTGCCAGCAGCTCAATGGCGTCTAGCTTATCGCTCGAGCAGTACTTC
J gene: TRBJ1-3; D gene: .; V gene: TRBV7-2; CDR3 length: 15; clone size: few; CDR3 protein: CASSSRAGIGNTIYF; CDR3 DNA: TGTGCCAGCAGCTCTCGGGCCGGGATTGGAAACACCATATATTTT